This T cell receptor (beta chain) was retrieved from a study of shared clonotypes between healthy human individuals. Clones were sequenced by immunoSEQ multiplex PCR, and TCRdb holds only the in-frame ones, with some missing. The sample includes 1 million to 1.2 million clones, 77% of them seen just once. Germline V gene lookup returns CDR1 SGHVS and CDR2 FQNEAQ. CDR3 length: 15 residues. V was shortened by 6 bases and J by 0 bases, with 14 bases between the two germline ends. The clonotype originates from a man aged 18 to 29 in good health. Some clones in this sample may be carry-over from other donors' samples. This rearrangement joins TRBV7-8 to TRBJ1-2, with D tentatively TRBD1 (5 bases). The source material was memory CD4+ T cells from PBMCs. Subset of the sample: CD45RA-negative fraction. CDR3 amino acids: CASSRGAGSNYGYTF. The CDR3 bases are TGTGCCAGCAGTAGAGGGGCAGGGTCTAACTATGGCTACACCTTC.